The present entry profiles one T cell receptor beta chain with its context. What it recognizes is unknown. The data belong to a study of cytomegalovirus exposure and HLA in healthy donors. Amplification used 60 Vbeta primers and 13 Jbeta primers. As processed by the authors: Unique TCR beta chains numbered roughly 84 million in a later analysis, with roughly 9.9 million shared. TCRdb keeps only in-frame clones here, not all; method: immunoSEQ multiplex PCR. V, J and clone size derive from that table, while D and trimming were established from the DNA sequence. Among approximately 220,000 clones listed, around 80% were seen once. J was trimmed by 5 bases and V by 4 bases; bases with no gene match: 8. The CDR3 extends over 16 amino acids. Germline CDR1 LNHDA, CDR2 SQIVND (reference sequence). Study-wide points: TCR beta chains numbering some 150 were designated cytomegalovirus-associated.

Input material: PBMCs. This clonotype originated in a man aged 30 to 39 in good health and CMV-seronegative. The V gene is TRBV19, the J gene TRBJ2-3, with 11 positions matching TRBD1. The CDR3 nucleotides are TGTGCCAGTAGTAGAACTGGACAGGGGGCGAAAGATACGCAGTATTTT. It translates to CASSRTGQGAKDTQYF. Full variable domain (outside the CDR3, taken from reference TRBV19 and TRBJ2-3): DGGITQSPKYLFRKEGQNVTLSCEQNLNHDAMYWYRQDPGQGLRLIYYSQIVNDFQKGDIAEGYSVSREKKESFPLTVTSAQKNPTAFYLCASSRTGQGAKDTQYFGPGTRLTVL.